This T cell receptor beta chain appears in the sequencing data of a study of cytomegalovirus exposure and HLA in healthy donors (dated by TCRdb to about 2017). Study-level background: According to an earlier analysis of 450 to 650 of the donors, about 179 million T cells yielded roughly 100 million unique TCR beta sequences and 250 to 350 Gb of sequence data. Roughly 310 gigabases of sequencing data and 70 million to 100 million unique TCR sequences were included in an early release covering 550 to 800 HLA-typed donors. Among the approximately 430 genotyped donors, under 90% belonged to the genetic ancestry cluster associated with self-reported Caucasian donors. The study aimed to test whether signatures of past pathogen exposure could be identified by cataloging public T cell receptors. The study used immunosequencing to profile the T cell repertoires of 666 subjects and linked those repertoires to cytomegalovirus serostatus. Along with the approximately 620-subject first cohort, a separate validation cohort of roughly 110 different subjects was used. To predict cytomegalovirus infection status, the study brought together high-throughput TCR immunosequencing, statistical association of individual TCRs with disease status, and machine learning. A later analysis re-examined previously published TCR beta repertoires from 600 to 700 donors and added high-resolution HLA genotyping to investigate patterns of TCR occurrence. In the later analysis, no new phenotypic data were used to find candidate immune exposures; instead, reliance was placed on TCR beta sequences and their occurrence across donors. An earlier analysis of 587 of the donors applied high-throughput TCR beta sequencing to assess whether each TCR beta V gene segment acted as functional or pseudogenic. Alongside the repertoire data, information on donor age, sex, ethnicity and CMV serostatus was compiled. A later genetic analysis used genome-wide SNP genotypes for about 55% of the 666 donors, treating that subset as a discovery cohort. All discovery cohort repertoires had been generated using a single sequencing platform. HLA typing included class I and class II loci at four-digit resolution. Typing coverage varied by locus: about 629-630 donors for A, B, C, DRB1 and DQB1; more than 500 for DQA1; approximately 610 for DPA1; fewer than 480 for DPB1. Roughly five DR-DQ haplotypes were handled as single units for association and clustering, since linkage in the cohort was strong. On average, roughly 240,000 unique TCR beta nucleotide sequences were sequenced per donor among some 420 genotyped donors of the cohort, with roughly 18% of those sequences being non-productive.

Concerning this clone itself: Its antigen specificity is not known.

The cohort was made up of approximately 670 healthy bone marrow donors. At the time of sampling, every cohort member was nominally healthy, though immune exposures that went unrecorded were likely present. The donor tested CMV seronegative, placing the donor among the 350 to 400 seronegative members of the cohort. A peripheral blood sample was provided by each donor, and peripheral blood mononuclear cells were used for TCR beta sequencing. The Qiagen DNeasy Blood Extraction Kit was used to extract genomic DNA from the blood cell samples. Results the study describes overall, beyond this receptor: A cluster of highly shared sequence variants was judged likely to represent a technical artifact of the sequencing pipeline. When HLA alleles, especially DR and DQ, strongly co-occurred, TCR associations were difficult to assign to individual alleles. In the study, 164 TCR beta chains were listed as associated with cytomegalovirus. A later analysis associated 16,951 TCR beta sequences with specific HLA alleles at a false discovery rate of 0.05. Roughly uniform sequencing depth across donors was assumed in presence/absence analyses, although this assumption may not hold. A further reported finding was that TCR beta sequences accurately predicted the HLA-A and HLA-B alleles for most subjects in the first cohort. This cohort had only TCR beta chains sequenced, and the lack of alpha or paired-chain data limited which features could be detected. Most TCR sequences were observed very rarely across donors, whereas some public TCRs were present in many individuals. In a later genetic analysis, fewer N-insertions in productive TCRs were reported among donors in an Asian-associated ancestry cluster than the roughly 670-donor mean. A later analysis found that HLA-associated TCR beta chains were more clonally expanded and had lower generation probabilities than equally common non-associated chains. Correlated functional status among segregating V segments might be attributable to linkage disequilibrium, but an unknown experimental factor could not be ruled out. A few of the identified cytomegalovirus-associated TCR beta chains were confirmed in vitro to be specific for cytomegalovirus antigens. Because HLA typing was unavailable for some donors at each locus, only the typed subset was used in association tests. Several of the top co-occurrence clusters appeared to be linked to parvovirus B19, influenza, CMV and Epstein-Barr virus, according to a later analysis. In an earlier analysis of some 550 of the donors, most TCR beta V segments were observed in productive rearrangements about 90% or about 30% of the time, broadly matching IMGT annotations. In a later analysis, the rate of TCR association differed among HLA loci, with DRB1 alleles having the most associated TCRs and HLA-C alleles having the fewest. Roughly 17 rarely observed V segments, including chromosome 9 orphons, were excluded from the earlier analysis of several hundred of the donors because counts were too low. Cytomegalovirus status was reported to be diagnosed by the classifier with high specificity and sensitivity in both the original and validation cohorts. The only immune exposure information available for the cohort was CMV serostatus. A later analysis found that most CMV-associated TCR beta chains appeared HLA-restricted, with HLA associations seemingly driven largely by CMV exposure. A later genetic analysis associated a missense DCLRE1C variant with V-gene and J-gene trimming of TCR beta chains, and an independent cohort replicated the association. According to the authors, the approach could potentially be generalized to other disease states and immunological phenotypes.

The library relied on the immunoSEQ multiplex PCR assay. The multiplex PCR relied on a mix of 60 forward primers for TCR Vbeta segments and 13 reverse primers for TCR Jbeta segments. A multiplex PCR assay on genomic DNA amplified the CDR3 region of rearranged TCR beta genes. On the Illumina HiSeq System, the amplified TCR beta libraries were sequenced as 87-base-pair reads. The study's own analysis went as follows. In a later analysis, some 80 million unique TCR beta chains were counted across the 500 to 700 repertoires, and approximately 11 million of these chains were shared by at least two donors. To remove PCR and sequencing errors, raw reads were error-corrected and collapsed into unique sequences using a nearest-neighbor algorithm that merged closely related sequences. To assign V, D and J gene segments, CDR3 sequences were aligned to IMGT reference sequences. For a sequence to be retained, a match of at least six nucleotides was required to both a V gene segment and a J gene segment. A rearrangement counted as productive if the CDR3 had no stop codons and remained in frame with V and J, and every other rearrangement counted as non-productive. Following IMGT convention, CDR3 was defined as the stretch from the second conserved V-encoded cysteine to the conserved J-encoded phenylalanine. The earlier analysis of 587 of the donors excluded sequences that lacked an unambiguous match to a single V gene segment. In an earlier analysis of some 590 of the donors, V segments were called functional above 56.7% productive rearrangements and were called segregating when the between-donor standard deviation exceeded 5%. A statistical classification framework was built for diagnosing cytomegalovirus status from the catalog of TCR beta chain sequences. In a later analysis, V and J genes were assigned by comparing TCR nucleotide sequences against IMGT/GENE-DB human TR gene sequences. A later analysis assigned CDR3 sequences and most-parsimonious VDJ recombination scenarios with the TCRdist pipeline. In a later analysis, every TCR beta chain was defined by the combination of its CDR3 amino acid sequence and its V-gene family, and reads without a unique V-gene family were dropped. A later analysis removed 500 to 650 highly shared, low-generation-probability nucleotide sequences to deal with suspected cross-contamination and a sequencing artifact. A later analysis calculated a clonal expansion index for each public chain from normalized within-repertoire ranks of inferred template counts. A later analysis computed generation probabilities with a VDJ recombination model fitted to out-of-frame rearrangements, and checked the results against IGoR. In a later analysis, TCR-TCR, TCR-HLA and TCR-CMV co-occurrence was scored with hypergeometric tests, and a repertoire-size bias correction was applied to TCR pairs. A later analysis estimated false discovery rates by permuting HLA or CMV assignments 20 times. In a later analysis, co-occurring TCRs were grouped using DBSCAN, and TCRdist sequence similarity was added for clustering within HLA-allele-positive subsets. Co-occurrence clustering excluded repertoires with fewer than 30,000 or more than 120,000 public chains, plus five with anomalous nucleotide sharing. TCRdb took over this immuneACCESS table, retaining in-frame rearrangements with V and J assigned. Such tables are incomplete; in checked studies, under half of the missing clones stem from an unresolved V gene, and the remainder is unexplained. That table supplies the V and J calls and clone size; D and trimming were determined from the DNA. This sample's table carries 55,000 to 75,000 clones. The ten top clones hold around 4.2% of the sample.

The sequence came from a male donor in good health and CMV-seronegative. Sequences were obtained from PBMCs.

The sequenced DNA: TGTGCCAGTGCGAGGGAGAACGAGCAGTACTTC. Its protein product is CASARENEQYF. Recombination linked TRBV19 to TRBJ2-7, with TRBD2 as a weak D call on 5 bases. Trimming costs V 8 bases and J 5 bases, and their ends lie 10 bases apart. The CDR3 numbers 11 residues from cysteine through phenylalanine. The read is trimmed to its CDR3 DNA, 33 bases read in frame from base 1. From the germline V gene (reference sequence), CDR1 is LNHDA and CDR2 is SQIVND.